This TCR beta chain originates from a study of blood T cell repertoires in COVID-19. Trimming at V came to 5 bases and at J to 4 bases, leaving 10 bases not matched to a gene. The germline V gene encodes CDR1 LNHDA and CDR2 SQIVND (reference sequence). The CDR3 length is 17 residues. Repertoires were generated with immunoSEQ multiplex PCR, while TCRdb's copy carries only in-frame clones and drops some. The sample includes 210,000 or so clones, 84% of them seen just once. This clone occurred a few times. This receptor was taken from an older woman with active or convalescent COVID-19. Specimen: peripheral blood. The chain couples TRBV19 to TRBJ2-3; TRBD2 aligns across 12 bases. The CDR3 region has the DNA TGTGCCAGTAGTCCAAGACTAGCGGGAGTAGGGTCAGATACGCAGTATTTT. It translates to CASSPRLAGVGSDTQYF.